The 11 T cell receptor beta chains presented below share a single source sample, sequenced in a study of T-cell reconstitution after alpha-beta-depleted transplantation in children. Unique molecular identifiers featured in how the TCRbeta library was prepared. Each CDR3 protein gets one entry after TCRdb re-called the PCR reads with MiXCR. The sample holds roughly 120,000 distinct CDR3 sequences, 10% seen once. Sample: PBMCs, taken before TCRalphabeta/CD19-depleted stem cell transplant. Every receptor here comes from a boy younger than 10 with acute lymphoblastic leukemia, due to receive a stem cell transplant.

CDR3 in amino acids: CATSRDRGPISPLHF. The CDR3 DNA follows: TGTGCCACCAGCAGAGACAGGGGGCCGATTTCACCCCTCCACTTT. This chain links TRBV15 with TRBJ1-6; 8 positions agree with TRBD1. Germline values: CDR1 LNHNV, CDR2 YYDKDF (reference sequence). V gave up 0 bases and J gave up 9 bases; unmatched junction bases: 4. The CDR3 has 15 amino acids.

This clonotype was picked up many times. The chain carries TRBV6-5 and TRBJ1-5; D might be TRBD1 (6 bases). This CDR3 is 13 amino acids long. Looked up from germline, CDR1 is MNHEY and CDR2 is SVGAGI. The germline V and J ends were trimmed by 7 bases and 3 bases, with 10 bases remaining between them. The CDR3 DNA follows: TGTGCCAGCAACCGGGACAACAATCAGCCCCAGCATTTT. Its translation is CASNRDNNQPQHF.

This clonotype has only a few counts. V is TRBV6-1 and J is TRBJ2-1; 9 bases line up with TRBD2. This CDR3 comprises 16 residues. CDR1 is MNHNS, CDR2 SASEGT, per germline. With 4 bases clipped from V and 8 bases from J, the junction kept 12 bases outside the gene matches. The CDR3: CASSGASGARGDEQFF. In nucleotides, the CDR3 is TGTGCCAGCAGTGGGGCTAGCGGGGCGAGAGGCGATGAGCAGTTCTTC.

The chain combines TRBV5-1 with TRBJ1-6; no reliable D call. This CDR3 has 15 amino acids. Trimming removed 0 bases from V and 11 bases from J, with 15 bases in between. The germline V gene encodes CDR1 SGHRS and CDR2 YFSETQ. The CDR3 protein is CASSLETHRAAPLHF. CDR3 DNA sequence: TGCGCCAGCAGCTTGGAGACCCACAGAGCGGCACCCCTCCACTTT.

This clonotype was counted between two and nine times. The CDR3 here is CASSLVSGSADTQYF. In DNA, the CDR3 is TGTGCCAGCAGCTTAGTTTCCGGCAGTGCAGATACGCAGTATTTT. This chain links TRBV7-2 with TRBJ2-3; D is undetermined. Germline assignment: CDR1 SGHTA and CDR2 FQGNSA. The V end was cut by 1 base, the J end by 4 bases, with 12 bases between. This CDR3 is built from 15 residues. The full variable domain, its missing parts supplied by reference TRBV7-2 and TRBJ2-3, is GAGVSQSPSNKVTEKGKDVELRCDPISGHTALYWYRQSLGQGLEFLIYFQGNSAPDKSGLPSDRFSAERTGGSVSTLTIQRTQQEDSAVYLCASSLVSGSADTQYFGPGTRLTVL.

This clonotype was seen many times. The CDR3: CASSLLPTDTQYF. CDR3 nucleotide sequence: TGTGCCAGCTCACTTCTCCCCACAGATACGCAGTATTTT. The V gene is TRBV18, the J gene TRBJ2-3; D uncertain. Trimming left V 4 bases short and J 2 bases short, with 7 bases between. The CDR3 loop spans 13 amino acids. Looked up from germline, CDR1 is KGHSH and CDR2 is LQKENI.

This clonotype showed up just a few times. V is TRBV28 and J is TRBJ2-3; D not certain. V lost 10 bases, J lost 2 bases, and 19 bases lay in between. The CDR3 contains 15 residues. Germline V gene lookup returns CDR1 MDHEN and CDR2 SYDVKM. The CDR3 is CATVKLPTYTDTQYF. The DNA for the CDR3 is TGTGCCACCGTCAAACTACCTACTTACACAGATACGCAGTATTTT.

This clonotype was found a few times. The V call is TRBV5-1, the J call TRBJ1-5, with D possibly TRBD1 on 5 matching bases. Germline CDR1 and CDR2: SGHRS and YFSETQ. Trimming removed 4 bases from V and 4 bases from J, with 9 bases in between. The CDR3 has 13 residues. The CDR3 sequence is CASSMGPNQPQHF. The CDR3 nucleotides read TGCGCCAGCAGCATGGGACCTAATCAGCCCCAGCATTTT.

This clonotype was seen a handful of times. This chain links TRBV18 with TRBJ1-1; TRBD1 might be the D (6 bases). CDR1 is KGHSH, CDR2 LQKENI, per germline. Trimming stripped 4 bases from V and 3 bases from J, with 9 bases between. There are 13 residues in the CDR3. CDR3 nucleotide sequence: TGTGCCAGCTCACAGGGGGAGGACACTGAAGCTTTCTTT. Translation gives CASSQGEDTEAFF.

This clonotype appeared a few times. The DNA for the CDR3 is TGTGCCAGCAGTTTAACCTTCTGGGACAGGCGGAACACTGAAGCTTTCTTT. Translating gives CASSLTFWDRRNTEAFF. This sequence joins TRBV27 and TRBJ1-1; TRBD1 matches 8 bases. The V and J ends lost 2 bases and 1 base, in that order; junction bases with no gene match: 9. The germline V gene encodes CDR1 MNHEY and CDR2 SMNVEV (reference sequence). The CDR3 length is 17 residues.

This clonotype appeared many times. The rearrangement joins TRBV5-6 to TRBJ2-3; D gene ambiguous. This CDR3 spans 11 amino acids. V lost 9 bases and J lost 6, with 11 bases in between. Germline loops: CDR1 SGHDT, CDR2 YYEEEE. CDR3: CATGSRDTQYF. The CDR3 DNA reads TGTGCCACCGGGTCCCGTGATACGCAGTATTTT. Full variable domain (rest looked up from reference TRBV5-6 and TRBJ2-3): DAGVTQSPTHLIKTRGQQVTLRCSPKSGHDTVSWYQQALGQGPQFIFQYYEEEERQRGNFPDRFSGHQFPNYSSELNVNALLLGDSALYLCATGSRDTQYFGPGTRLTVL.